The 20 T cell receptor beta chains reported below all come from one sample, sequenced in a study of blood T cell repertoires in COVID-19. The repertoire was sequenced with immunoSEQ multiplex PCR; TCRdb's copy has only in-frame clones and lacks some. The sample has approximately 82,000 clones, around 83% seen once. The sequenced material came from peripheral blood. The receptor source for this set is a woman aged 55-75 years with acute or convalescent COVID-19.

This clone was recorded once. This sequence joins TRBV7-6 and TRBJ2-3, with 10 bases fitting TRBD2. The CDR3 is 18 residues long. Trimming took 1 base from V and 0 from J; bases not matched to a gene: 7. Germline V gene lookup returns CDR1 SGHVS and CDR2 FNYEAQ. This chain's CDR3 is CASSLGTGAGGSTDTQYF. The CDR3 coding sequence is TGTGCCAGCAGCTTAGGCACTGGAGCGGGAGGGAGCACAGATACGCAGTATTTT.

The V and J genes are TRBV3-1 (or the pseudogene TRBV3-2) and TRBJ2-1, with 7 positions matching TRBD2. After removal of 2 bases from V and 5 bases from J, the junction contained 6 bases not matched to a gene. The CDR3 totals 15 residues. From germline, CDR1 is LGHDT and CDR2 YNNKEL (reference sequence). CDR3 region: CASSQRGGSHNEQFF. The DNA of the CDR3 is TGTGCCAGCAGCCAAAGGGGCGGGAGCCACAATGAGCAGTTCTTC.

The J gene is TRBJ1-2, the V gene TRBV4-2; 7 nucleotides agree with TRBD1. With V trimmed by 2 bases and J by 1 base, 1 base remained unmatched. Germline lookup yields CDR1 LGHNA and CDR2 YNFKEQ. The CDR3 is 14 residues long. CDR3 nucleotides: TGTGCCAGCAGCCAACGGGACAGTAACTATGGCTACACCTTC. Its protein is CASSQRDSNYGYTF.

The genes are TRBV19 and TRBJ1-2; TRBD1 matches 8 bases. V was pared by 5 bases and J by 4 bases, with 9 bases of the junction left unmatched. Germline V gene sequence: CDR1 LNHDA, CDR2 SQIVND (reference sequence). The CDR3 has 15 residues. CDR3 amino acids: CASSEDRASAYGYTF. CDR3 coding DNA: TGTGCCAGTAGTGAGGACAGGGCCTCCGCCTATGGCTACACCTTC. The full variable domain, with the rest looked up from reference TRBV19 and TRBJ1-2, is DGGITQSPKYLFRKEGQNVTLSCEQNLNHDAMYWYRQDPGQGLRLIYYSQIVNDFQKGDIAEGYSVSREKKESFPLTVTSAQKNPTAFYLCASSEDRASAYGYTFGSGTRLTVV.

The chain links TRBV15 to TRBJ2-1; 8 bases are a match to TRBD2. CDR3 length: 16 residues. The germline V gene encodes CDR1 LNHNV and CDR2 YYDKDF (reference sequence). V trimming: 0 bases; J trimming: 8 bases; junction bases outside the gene matches: 9. CDR3 region: CATSRDATGGHHEQFF. The DNA for the CDR3 is TGTGCCACCAGCAGAGATGCAACGGGGGGGCATCATGAGCAGTTCTTC.

V is TRBV12-3 or TRBV12-4 and J is TRBJ2-7; 9 bases agree with TRBD1. V dropped 6 bases and J dropped 6; count of bases not matched to a gene: 6. This CDR3 is 13 amino acids long. CDR3 sequence: CASSRGTGLEQYF. The CDR3, as DNA: TGTGCCAGCAGCCGCGGGACAGGGCTCGAGCAGTACTTC.

The chain combines TRBV11-3 with TRBJ1-2, with 8 bases identical to TRBD1. After removal of 4 bases from V and 1 base from J, the junction contained 8 bases not matched to a gene. The CDR3 length is 16 residues. Germline CDR1 is SGHNT and CDR2 is YENEEA. The chain's CDR3 is CASSSGQGLINYGYTF. CDR3 nucleotides: TGTGCCAGCAGCTCCGGACAGGGCCTAATTAACTATGGCTACACCTTC.

The V gene is TRBV5-1, the J gene TRBJ1-1, with 11 bases that match TRBD1. The CDR3 runs 14 residues. J gave up 2 bases and V 4 bases, and 1 base lay outside the gene matches. Germline loops: CDR1 SGHRS, CDR2 YFSETQ. CDR3 DNA: TGCGCCAGCAGCCGGACAGGGGGCAACACTGAAGCTTTCTTT. The encoded protein is CASSRTGGNTEAFF. The full variable domain, with the rest looked up from reference TRBV5-1 and TRBJ1-1, is KAGVTQTPRYLIKTRGQQVTLSCSPISGHRSVSWYQQTPGQGLQFLFEYFSETQRNKGNFPGRFSGRQFSNSRSEMNVSTLELGDSALYLCASSRTGGNTEAFFGQGTRLTVV.

This clone was counted a single time. The chain has TRBV4-1 and TRBJ2-7, with TRBD2 matching 12 bases. V was pared by 4 bases and J by 6 bases, with 10 bases of the junction left unmatched. The CDR3 extends over 16 amino acids. The germline gives CDR1 MGHRA, CDR2 YSYEKL. The CDR3, as DNA: TGCGCCAGCAGCCCCTCCCTAGCGGGAGGGGGGGGCGAGCAGTACTTC. It translates to CASSPSLAGGGGEQYF.

This clone was detected a few times. The gene calls are TRBV6-4 and TRBJ1-1, with D unresolved. Between the trimmed V and J ends, which lost 0 bases and 4 bases, there was a span of 6 bases. This CDR3 comprises 13 residues. CDR1 MRHNA and CDR2 SNTAGT come from the germline V gene. The CDR3 coding sequence is TGTGCCAGCAGTGACTCGAGATCCACTGAAGCTTTCTTT. This sequence encodes CASSDSRSTEAFF.

The J gene is TRBJ1-2, the V gene TRBV7-3, with D tentatively TRBD1 (6 bases). CDR3 length: 13 residues. Germline V CDR1 and CDR2: SGHTA, FQGTGA. V lost 5 bases and J lost 4, with 11 bases in between. CDR3 nucleotides: TGTGCCAGCAGCCCCCAACAGGGCTATGGCTACACCTTC. This gives the protein CASSPQQGYGYTF.

The V call is TRBV5-1, the J call TRBJ1-3; D uncertain. The CDR3 length is 16 residues. With 0 bases removed from V and 0 bases from J, the gap between germline ends came to 10 bases. The germline CDR1 and CDR2 sequences are SGHRS and YFSETQ. The CDR3 loop reads CASSLDHGSSGNTIYF. In nucleotides, the CDR3 is TGCGCCAGCAGCTTGGATCACGGGAGCTCTGGAAACACCATATATTTT.

This clone has only a few counts. Relative to the germline gene, one junction end is altered; a read error may explain this. The chain combines TRBV20-1 with TRBJ2-7; 14 nucleotides line up with TRBD2. The CDR3 is 11 residues long. CDR1 is DFQATT, CDR2 SNEGSKA, per germline (reference sequence). The chain's CDR3 is CSALGLAGEHF. Written as DNA, the CDR3 is TGCAGTGCGCTGGGACTAGCGGGAGAACACTTC.

The V call is TRBV24-1, the J call TRBJ2-1, with TRBD1 matching over 8 bases. Germline CDR1 KGHDR, CDR2 SFDVKD. The CDR3 is 15 amino acids. V trimming: 6 bases; J trimming: 1 base; junction bases outside the gene matches: 4. CDR3 residues: CATSSTGGSYNEQFF. Here the CDR3 DNA reads TGTGCCACCAGTTCTACAGGGGGTTCCTACAATGAGCAGTTCTTC.

The gene calls are TRBV9 and TRBJ2-7, with D maybe TRBD2 (6 bases). V lost 4 bases to trimming and J lost 0 bases, with 14 bases between them. Germline lookup yields CDR1 SGDLS and CDR2 YYNGEE. This CDR3 spans 15 amino acids. The CDR3 DNA sequence: TGTGCCAGCAGCCCTGATAGCGGTTCCTCCTACGAGCAGTACTTC. Amino acid sequence: CASSPDSGSSYEQYF.

The chain joins TRBV24-1 to TRBJ1-1; 9 bases are shared with TRBD1. The CDR3 extends over 16 amino acids. V trimming: 2 bases; J trimming: 4 bases; junction bases outside the gene matches: 7. Germline V CDR1 and CDR2: KGHDR, SFDVKD. DNA of the CDR3: TGTGCCACCAGTGATTCCAGACAGGGGGTAATCACTGAAGCTTTCTTT. This encodes CATSDSRQGVITEAFF.

V and J are TRBV24-1 and TRBJ2-3; 10 bases are a match to TRBD1. Losses at the gene ends were 4 bases for V and 1 base for J; bases not matched to a gene: 4. Germline V gene data show CDR1 as KGHDR and CDR2 as SFDVKD. The CDR3 runs to 16 residues. The CDR3 nucleotides read TGTGCCACCAGTGACCAGGACAGGGGGGGCACAGATACGCAGTATTTT. Translated, it gives CATSDQDRGGTDTQYF.

CDR3 nucleotide sequence: TGTGCTAGTGGTTTGCTCCGGACTGGGACAGACGAGCAGTACTTC. The encoded protein is CASGLLRTGTDEQYF. This rearrangement joins TRBV12-5 to TRBJ2-7, with 7 bases that match TRBD1. From germline, CDR1 is LGHNT and CDR2 FRNRAP. The CDR3 is made up of 15 amino acids. V lost 2 bases, J lost 5 bases, and 9 bases stayed unmatched. The full variable domain, rest sourced from reference TRBV12-5 and TRBJ2-7, is DARVTQTPRHKVTEMGQEVTMRCQPILGHNTVFWYRQTMMQGLELLAYFRNRAPLDDSGMPKDRFSAEMPDATLATLKIQPSEPRDSAVYFCASGLLRTGTDEQYFGPGTRLTVT.

This clone was seen more than once but under ten times. The same CDR3 can be traced to other DNA sequences in this sample. The rearrangement uses TRBV4-3 and TRBJ1-1; tentative D call: TRBD1 (6 bases). V was clipped by 0 bases and J by 4 bases, with 6 bases between them. CDR1 is LGHNA, CDR2 YSLEER, per germline. The CDR3 contains 13 residues. Here the CDR3 DNA reads TGCGCCAGCAGCCAAGAAGGGGGCACTGAAGCTTTCTTT. It yields the protein CASSQEGGTEAFF.

The chain carries TRBV28 and TRBJ2-7; D perhaps matches TRBD2 (5 bases). The CDR3 is 14 amino acids. Germline V lookup: CDR1 MDHEN, CDR2 SYDVKM. The V gene lost 6 bases and the J gene lost 3 bases, with 15 bases spanning the gap. In DNA, the CDR3 is TGTGCCAGCAGGGGGAGCAGCGAAAACTACGAGCAGTACTTC. As protein: CASRGSSENYEQYF. Drawing the rest from reference TRBV28 and TRBJ2-7, the complete variable domain is DVKVTQSSRYLVKRTGEKVFLECVQDMDHENMFWYRQDPGLGLRLIYFSYDVKMKEKGDIPEGYSVSREKKERFSLILESASTNQTSMYLCASRGSSENYEQYFGPGTRLTVT.